This paragraph reports one T cell receptor (beta chain). The sample belongs to a study of T-cell memory formation after mild COVID-19. Each CDR3 protein is one row after TCRdb ran MiXCR on the 5' RACE reads. The sample includes 180,000 or so distinct CDR3 sequences, roughly 10% seen only once; the top ten take approximately 3.8%. The CDR3 runs to 12 residues. V was cut by 3 bases and J by 7 bases, with 7 bases left in between. Per germline, CDR1 ENHRY and CDR2 SYGVKD. Sequencing input: PBMCs or a T cell subset sorted from them (not recorded which). The chain couples TRBV10-3 to TRBJ2-4, with D tentatively TRBD2 (5 bases). The receptor's source is a man in his late teens or twenties who had mild COVID-19 (a few samples of this study predate the infection). Cell type and time point are not known. The CDR3 DNA reads TGTGCCATCAGTGAAAGGGAGAACATTCAGTACTTC. It yields the protein CAISERENIQYF.